A selection of T cell receptor beta chains follows, all from one sample in a study of blood T cell repertoires in COVID-19. Libraries were prepared by immunoSEQ multiplex PCR; TCRdb keeps only in-frame clonotypes and omits some of them. The table lists 100,000 to 150,000 clones, 69% of them singletons. Sequencing input: peripheral blood. The source is a woman in her seventies with acute or convalescent COVID-19. The CDR3 runs from the conserved cysteine through the conserved F or W. The order of the fields is J gene, clone size, D gene, V gene, CDR3 DNA, CDR3 protein. D genes are given only for firm matches. Not all rows give a size; the values are once, few, many and, for expanded clones, a class.

j_call: TRBJ2-6
clone_size: few
d_call: NA
v_call: TRBV28
cdr3_nt: TGTGCCAGCAATCCGGGGGAGGCTGGGGCCAACGTCCTGACTTTC
cdr3_aa: CASNPGEAGANVLTF

j_call: TRBJ2-1
clone_size: few
d_call: TRBD2
v_call: TRBV18
cdr3_nt: TGTGCCAGCTCACCCCGGACTAGCGGCCTTCCTAATGAGCAGTTCTTC
cdr3_aa: CASSPRTSGLPNEQFF

j_call: TRBJ2-7
clone_size: NA
d_call: NA
v_call: TRBV7-2
cdr3_nt: TGTGCCAGCAGCTTAGTTACAGGGAGTGGGTCCTACGAGCAGTACTTC
cdr3_aa: CASSLVTGSGSYEQYF

j_call: TRBJ2-2
clone_size: many
d_call: NA
v_call: TRBV6-5
cdr3_nt: TGTGCCAGCAGTTACTTAGGACAGTCGAACACCGGGGAGCTGTTTTTT
cdr3_aa: CASSYLGQSNTGELFF

j_call: TRBJ1-6
clone_size: NA
d_call: NA
v_call: TRBV2
cdr3_nt: TGTGCCAGCAGCGTCTGGGACACCAATTCACCCCTCCACTTT
cdr3_aa: CASSVWDTNSPLHF

j_call: TRBJ2-7
clone_size: NA
d_call: TRBD1
v_call: TRBV6-5
cdr3_nt: TGTGCCAGCAGTTACTCGATTCCGGACAGGGGGAGCGAGCAGTACTTC
cdr3_aa: CASSYSIPDRGSEQYF

j_call: TRBJ2-3
clone_size: NA
d_call: TRBD2
v_call: TRBV5-4
cdr3_nt: TGTGCCAGCAGCTTTGTAGCGGGGGGGCCGAATACGCAGTATTTT
cdr3_aa: CASSFVAGGPNTQYF

j_call: TRBJ1-1
clone_size: NA
d_call: TRBD1
v_call: TRBV24-1
cdr3_nt: TGTGCCACCAGTCAGACAGGGTCGAACACTGAAGCTTTCTTT
cdr3_aa: CATSQTGSNTEAFF

j_call: TRBJ2-5
clone_size: NA
d_call: TRBD2
v_call: TRBV6-1
cdr3_nt: TGTGCCAGCAGTGACCCTGGGACTAGCGGGAGAGCTTGGGAGACCCAGTACTTC
cdr3_aa: CASSDPGTSGRAWETQYF

j_call: TRBJ2-7
clone_size: NA
d_call: NA
v_call: TRBV15
cdr3_nt: TGTGCCACCAGCAGAGAGCGGGACCCCTCCTACTACGAGCAGTACTTC
cdr3_aa: CATSRERDPSYYEQYF

j_call: TRBJ1-1
clone_size: NA
d_call: NA
v_call: TRBV19
cdr3_nt: TGTGCCAGTAGTATTTCCCCAAGCAGGGGTGAAGCTTTCTTT
cdr3_aa: CASSISPSRGEAFF

j_call: TRBJ1-3
clone_size: NA
d_call: NA
v_call: TRBV11-2
cdr3_nt: TGTGCCAGCAGCTTAAATGGGGGGGGCGGAAACACCATATATTTT
cdr3_aa: CASSLNGGGGNTIYF

j_call: TRBJ1-2
clone_size: NA
d_call: TRBD1
v_call: TRBV27
cdr3_nt: TGTGCCAGCAGCGGGACAGGGGCCGTCTATGGCTACACCTTC
cdr3_aa: CASSGTGAVYGYTF

j_call: TRBJ2-7
clone_size: NA
d_call: TRBD2
v_call: TRBV4-1
cdr3_nt: TGCGCCAGCAGCCATGCTAGCGGGCTTTCCTACGAGCAGTACTTC
cdr3_aa: CASSHASGLSYEQYF

j_call: TRBJ2-1
clone_size: few
d_call: NA
v_call: TRBV4-1
cdr3_nt: TGCGCCAGCAGCCAAGATTTTCGGGGGGCTACCTACAATGAGCAGTTCTTC
cdr3_aa: CASSQDFRGATYNEQFF

j_call: TRBJ2-5
clone_size: once
d_call: TRBD2
v_call: TRBV4-1
cdr3_nt: TGCGCCAGCAGCCAAGATGGTCGGACTAGCGGGAGAGGCCAAGAGACCCAGTACTTC
cdr3_aa: CASSQDGRTSGRGQETQYF

j_call: TRBJ1-6
clone_size: many
d_call: TRBD1
v_call: TRBV5-4
cdr3_nt: TGTGCCAGCAGCTTTATAGTGGCAGGGGGCTTTTCGGCACCCCTCCACTTT
cdr3_aa: CASSFIVAGGFSAPLHF

j_call: TRBJ1-5
clone_size: NA
d_call: NA
v_call: TRBV2
cdr3_nt: TGTGCCAGCAGTGAACCTAAAGGGGTTCCGACAGGAGATAGCAATCAGCCCCAGCATTTT
cdr3_aa: CASSEPKGVPTGDSNQPQHF

j_call: TRBJ2-1
clone_size: NA
d_call: NA
v_call: TRBV7-8
cdr3_nt: TGTGCCAGCAGCTTAGTAGGCCGCTCGGGTGAGCAGTTCTTC
cdr3_aa: CASSLVGRSGEQFF

j_call: TRBJ2-6
clone_size: NA
d_call: NA
v_call: TRBV6-4
cdr3_nt: TGTGCCAGCAGTGACCTTGGGGGGTCTGGGGCCAACGTCCTGACTTTC
cdr3_aa: CASSDLGGSGANVLTF

j_call: TRBJ2-7
clone_size: NA
d_call: NA
v_call: TRBV11-2
cdr3_nt: TGTGCCAGCAGCTTTGTCAGTTCCTACGAGCAGTACTTC
cdr3_aa: CASSFVSSYEQYF

j_call: TRBJ2-7
clone_size: few
d_call: TRBD1
v_call: TRBV4-1
cdr3_nt: TGCGCCAGCAGCCATGGGACAGGTCACTACGAGCAGTACTTC
cdr3_aa: CASSHGTGHYEQYF

j_call: TRBJ1-1
clone_size: NA
d_call: NA
v_call: TRBV12-3/TRBV12-4
cdr3_nt: TGTGCCAGCAGTTTAGGCATGACAGTTGAAGCTTTCTTT
cdr3_aa: CASSLGMTVEAFF

j_call: TRBJ2-5
clone_size: few
d_call: TRBD1
v_call: TRBV2
cdr3_nt: TGTGCCAGCAGGCCGAGGACAGGCCAGCAAGAGACCCAGTACTTC
cdr3_aa: CASRPRTGQQETQYF

j_call: TRBJ1-6
clone_size: once
d_call: NA
v_call: TRBV5-4
cdr3_nt: TGTGCCAGCAGCTCGGGCCCGGGGGGTTCACCCCTCCACTTT
cdr3_aa: CASSSGPGGSPLHF

j_call: TRBJ2-2
clone_size: NA
d_call: TRBD1
v_call: TRBV24-1
cdr3_nt: TGTGCCACCAGTGAGAGGACAGGGGCCGGGGAGCTGTTTTTT
cdr3_aa: CATSERTGAGELFF

j_call: TRBJ1-3
clone_size: NA
d_call: NA
v_call: TRBV7-3
cdr3_nt: TGTGCCAGCAGCCTACAGGGTGGCTCTGGAAACACCATATATTTT
cdr3_aa: CASSLQGGSGNTIYF

j_call: TRBJ1-2
clone_size: NA
d_call: NA
v_call: TRBV4-3
cdr3_nt: TGCGCCAGCAGCCAAGATATCACAGTCTATGGCTACACCTTC
cdr3_aa: CASSQDITVYGYTF

j_call: TRBJ2-3
clone_size: NA
d_call: NA
v_call: TRBV25-1
cdr3_nt: TGTGCCAGCAGTGAATACTCTGGGGCCTCTAGCACAGATACGCAGTATTTT
cdr3_aa: CASSEYSGASSTDTQYF

j_call: TRBJ2-2
clone_size: NA
d_call: TRBD2
v_call: TRBV4-1
cdr3_nt: TGCGCCAGCAGCCAAGACGGTAGCGGGAGGGGAACCGGGGAGCTGTTTTTT
cdr3_aa: CASSQDGSGRGTGELFF

j_call: TRBJ2-7
clone_size: NA
d_call: NA
v_call: TRBV11-2
cdr3_nt: TGTGCCAGCAGCTTAGATCGAAAAAAGACAGGCGACTCCTACGAGCAGTACTTC
cdr3_aa: CASSLDRKKTGDSYEQYF

j_call: TRBJ2-3
clone_size: NA
d_call: NA
v_call: TRBV5-5
cdr3_nt: TGTGCCAGCAGCTCGGTTTGGGCCACAGATACGCAGTATTTT
cdr3_aa: CASSSVWATDTQYF

j_call: TRBJ1-5
clone_size: NA
d_call: NA
v_call: TRBV21-1
cdr3_nt: TGTGCCAGCAGCAAATTAGCCAGGGTGGTAGATCAGCCCCAGCATTTT
cdr3_aa: CASSKLARVVDQPQHF

j_call: TRBJ2-5
clone_size: NA
d_call: TRBD2
v_call: TRBV7-6
cdr3_nt: TGTGCCAGCGGAGATAGCGGGGCGCACCAAGAGACCCAGTACTTC
cdr3_aa: CASGDSGAHQETQYF

j_call: TRBJ1-2
clone_size: NA
d_call: NA
v_call: TRBV19
cdr3_nt: TGTGTTGGCCCGGGATCCTATGGCTACACCTTC
cdr3_aa: CVGPGSYGYTF

j_call: TRBJ2-1
clone_size: NA
d_call: NA
v_call: TRBV18
cdr3_nt: TGTGCCAGCTCGCAGGATCTCGGGGTCTTGTCCTACAATGAGCAGTTCTTC
cdr3_aa: CASSQDLGVLSYNEQFF

j_call: TRBJ2-5
clone_size: NA
d_call: TRBD2
v_call: TRBV2
cdr3_nt: TGTGCCAGCAGTTGGGGGGGACGTGAGACCCAGTACTTC
cdr3_aa: CASSWGGRETQYF

j_call: TRBJ2-5
clone_size: few
d_call: TRBD2
v_call: TRBV9
cdr3_nt: TGTGCCAGCAGCGTAGCGGTAGCGGGGGGACAAGAGACCCAGTACTTC
cdr3_aa: CASSVAVAGGQETQYF

j_call: TRBJ2-1
clone_size: NA
d_call: NA
v_call: TRBV19
cdr3_nt: TGTGCCAGTAGTATGGGCGGGCTGAAGTACAATGAGCAGTTCTTC
cdr3_aa: CASSMGGLKYNEQFF

j_call: TRBJ1-6
clone_size: NA
d_call: TRBD1
v_call: TRBV5-1
cdr3_nt: TGCGCCAGCAGCCTGAGGGACAGAACAAATTCACCCCTCCACTTT
cdr3_aa: CASSLRDRTNSPLHF